Given below is one T cell receptor (beta chain) in context. The cohort comprised adults aged 18 to 89 years residing in around 25 US areas. The data stem from a study of blood T cell repertoires in COVID-19. Study summary: Sources were T cells, B-cell-depleted T cells, or PBMCs; the material itself was cDNA or gDNA.

Assay used: immunoSEQ multiplex PCR; TCRdb lists only in-frame clones, some missing. Here the sample spans under 300,000 clones, about nine tenths being singletons. V dropped 4 bases and J dropped 3 bases, with 18 bases sitting between them. CDR1 and CDR2 (germline): SEHNR, FQNEAQ (reference sequence). CDR3 length: 16 residues. J is TRBJ1-1 and V is TRBV7-9; weak D call: TRBD1 (5 bases). Sequences were obtained from PBMCs or T cells enriched from blood (not recorded which). The clonotype originates from a woman aged 40 to 55 who had recovered from COVID-19. CDR3 loop: CASSYPSAGDHTEAFF. CDR3 DNA sequence: TGTGCCAGCAGCTACCCCTCGGCGGGGGATCACACTGAAGCTTTCTTT.